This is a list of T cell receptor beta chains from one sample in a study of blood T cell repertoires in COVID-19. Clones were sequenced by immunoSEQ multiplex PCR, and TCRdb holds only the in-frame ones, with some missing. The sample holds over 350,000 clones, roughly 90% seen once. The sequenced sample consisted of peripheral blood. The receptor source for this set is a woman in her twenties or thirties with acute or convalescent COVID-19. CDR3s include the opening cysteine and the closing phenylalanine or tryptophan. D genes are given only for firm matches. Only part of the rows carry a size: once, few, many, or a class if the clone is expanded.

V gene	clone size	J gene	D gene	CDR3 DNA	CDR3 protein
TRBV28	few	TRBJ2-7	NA	TGTGCCAGCAGCACTAAACAGGGTTACCACGAGCAGTACTTC	CASSTKQGYHEQYF
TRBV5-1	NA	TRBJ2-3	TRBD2	TGCGCCAGCAGCACCCTAGCGGGGGGGACCACAGATACGCAGTATTTT	CASSTLAGGTTDTQYF
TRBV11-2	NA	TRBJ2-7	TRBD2	TGTGCCAGCAGCCGGACTAGCGGGGGGGATCCCTACGAGCAGTACTTC	CASSRTSGGDPYEQYF
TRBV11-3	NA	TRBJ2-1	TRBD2	TGTGCCAGCAGCCCTTCTATAGCGGGGGGAGCGGTCCCTGAGCAGTTCTTC	CASSPSIAGGAVPEQFF
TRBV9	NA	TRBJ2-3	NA	TGTGCCAGCAGCGCATTTCCGGGGAGCAACACAGATACGCAGTATTTT	CASSAFPGSNTDTQYF
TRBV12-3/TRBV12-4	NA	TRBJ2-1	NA	TGTGCCAGCAGTTTTTATAGGACAGAGCAGTTCTTC	CASSFYRTEQFF
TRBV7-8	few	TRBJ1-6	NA	TGTGCCAGCAGCTCGACCCGGGGGACCGCGGAGGGGAATAATTCACCCCTCCACTTT	CASSSTRGTAEGNNSPLHF
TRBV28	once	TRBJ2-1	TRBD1	TGTGCCAGCAGTCCTACTCGACAGGGGGCCTACAATGAGCAGTTCTTC	CASSPTRQGAYNEQFF
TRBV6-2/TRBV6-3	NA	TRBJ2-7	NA	TGTGCCAGCAGTTACTCGATTATCAGGGGAGCCTACGAGCAGTACTTC	CASSYSIIRGAYEQYF
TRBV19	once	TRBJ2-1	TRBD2	TGTGCCAGCAAGGGGAGGGCCCACTACAATGAGCAGTTCTTC	CASKGRAHYNEQFF
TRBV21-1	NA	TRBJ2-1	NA	TGTGCCGCCCCCTTATACAGGGGTAATGAGCAGTTCTTC	CAAPLYRGNEQFF
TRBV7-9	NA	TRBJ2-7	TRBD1	TGTGCCAGCAGCTCCTCCGGGACAGCTTCCTACGAGCAGTACTTC	CASSSSGTASYEQYF
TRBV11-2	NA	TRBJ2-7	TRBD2	TGTGCCAGCAGCTCGACTAGCGGGGGCGCCTACGAGCAGTACTTC	CASSSTSGGAYEQYF
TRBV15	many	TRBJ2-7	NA	TGTGCCACCAGCAATAACAGGTACGAGCAGTACTTC	CATSNNRYEQYF
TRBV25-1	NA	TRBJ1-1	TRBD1	TGTGCCAGCAGTGATGGGGGACAGGGCTGGGATAACACTGAAGCTTTCTTT	CASSDGGQGWDNTEAFF
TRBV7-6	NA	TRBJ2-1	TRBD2	TGTGCCAGCAACAGCGGGGGTATCTACAATGAGCAGTTCTTC	CASNSGGIYNEQFF
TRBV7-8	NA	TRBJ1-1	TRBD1	TGTGCCAGCAGCCGCCGGGACAGGATGAACACTGAAGCTTTCTTT	CASSRRDRMNTEAFF
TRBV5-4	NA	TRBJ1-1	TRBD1	TGTGCCAGCAGCGGACAGGGGGGCTTCACTGAAGCTTTCTTT	CASSGQGGFTEAFF
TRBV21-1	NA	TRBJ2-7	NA	TGTGCCAGCAGCAAAGTACCGCCGGCTACAGGGAACTACGAGCAGTACTTC	CASSKVPPATGNYEQYF
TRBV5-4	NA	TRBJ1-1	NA	TGTGCCAGCAGCCTGGGGGAGGGGTTGAACACTGAAGCTTTCTTT	CASSLGEGLNTEAFF